The clone carrying this T cell receptor beta chain was seen a few times. What it recognizes is unknown. The data belong to a study of blood T cells in healthy people across ages. Study conclusions and caveats: TCR beta diversity correlated strongly with naive T cell percentage. Donor CMV status, an unknown factor, possibly confounded changes in expanded clonotypes.

Primed by a sample-barcoded 5' primer and a J-beta primer mix, a second PCR proceeded for about 6 to 12 cycles. TCRdb ran MiXCR on the 5' RACE reads and lists one entry per CDR3 protein. The data hold over 950,000 distinct CDR3 sequences, with 35% to 45% observed a single time. Germline assignment: CDR1 MGHRA and CDR2 YSYEKL. Trimming removed 4 bases from V and 0 bases from J, with 10 bases in between. The CDR3 extends over 15 amino acids. RNA extraction gave at least 5 micrograms of total RNA per sample. Sequencing input: blood. V gene TRBV4-1 combines with J gene TRBJ2-1, with a tentative D call TRBD1 (6 bases). The TCR sequence derives from a man aged 18 to 29 in good health. CDR3 loop: CASSRTGNSYNEQFF. The CDR3 DNA follows: TGCGCCAGCAGCCGCACAGGGAACTCCTACAATGAGCAGTTCTTC.